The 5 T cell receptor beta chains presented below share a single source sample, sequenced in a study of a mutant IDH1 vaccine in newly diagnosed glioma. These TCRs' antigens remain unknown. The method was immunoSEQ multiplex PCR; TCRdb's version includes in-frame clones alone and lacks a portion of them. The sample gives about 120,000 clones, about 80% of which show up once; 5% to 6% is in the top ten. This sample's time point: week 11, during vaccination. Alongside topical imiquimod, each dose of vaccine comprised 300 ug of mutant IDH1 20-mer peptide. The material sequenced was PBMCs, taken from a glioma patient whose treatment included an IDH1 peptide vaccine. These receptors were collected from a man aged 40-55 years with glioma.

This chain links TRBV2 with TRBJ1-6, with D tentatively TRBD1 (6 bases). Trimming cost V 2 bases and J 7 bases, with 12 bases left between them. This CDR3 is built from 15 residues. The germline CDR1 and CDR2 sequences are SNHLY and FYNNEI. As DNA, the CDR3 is TGTGCCAGCAGTGAAACAGGGAGTCAGAATTCACCCCTCCACTTT. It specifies CASSETGSQNSPLHF.

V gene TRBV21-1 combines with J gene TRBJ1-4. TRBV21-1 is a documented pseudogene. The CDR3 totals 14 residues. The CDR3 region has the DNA TGTGCCAGCAGCAATGGGGCAACTAATGAAAAACTGTTTTTT. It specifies CASSNGATNEKLFF.

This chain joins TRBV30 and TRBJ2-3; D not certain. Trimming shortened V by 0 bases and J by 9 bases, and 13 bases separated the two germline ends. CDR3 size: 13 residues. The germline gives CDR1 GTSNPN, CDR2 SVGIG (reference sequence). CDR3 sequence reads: CAWSVRPVTTQYF. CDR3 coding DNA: TGTGCCTGGAGTGTACGGCCGGTAACGACGCAGTATTTT.

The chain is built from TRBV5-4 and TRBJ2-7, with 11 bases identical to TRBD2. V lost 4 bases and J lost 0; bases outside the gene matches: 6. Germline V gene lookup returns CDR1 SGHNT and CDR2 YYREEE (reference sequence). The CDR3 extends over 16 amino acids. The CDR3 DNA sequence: TGTGCCAGCAGCCAAGATGGGACTAGCGGCTCCTACGAGCAGTACTTC. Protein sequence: CASSQDGTSGSYEQYF.

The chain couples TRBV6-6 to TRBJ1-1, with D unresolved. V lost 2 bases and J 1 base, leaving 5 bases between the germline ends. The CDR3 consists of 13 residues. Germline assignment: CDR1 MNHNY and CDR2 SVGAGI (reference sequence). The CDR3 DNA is TGTGCCAGCAGTTACGATCCGAACACTGAAGCTTTCTTT. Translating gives CASSYDPNTEAFF.